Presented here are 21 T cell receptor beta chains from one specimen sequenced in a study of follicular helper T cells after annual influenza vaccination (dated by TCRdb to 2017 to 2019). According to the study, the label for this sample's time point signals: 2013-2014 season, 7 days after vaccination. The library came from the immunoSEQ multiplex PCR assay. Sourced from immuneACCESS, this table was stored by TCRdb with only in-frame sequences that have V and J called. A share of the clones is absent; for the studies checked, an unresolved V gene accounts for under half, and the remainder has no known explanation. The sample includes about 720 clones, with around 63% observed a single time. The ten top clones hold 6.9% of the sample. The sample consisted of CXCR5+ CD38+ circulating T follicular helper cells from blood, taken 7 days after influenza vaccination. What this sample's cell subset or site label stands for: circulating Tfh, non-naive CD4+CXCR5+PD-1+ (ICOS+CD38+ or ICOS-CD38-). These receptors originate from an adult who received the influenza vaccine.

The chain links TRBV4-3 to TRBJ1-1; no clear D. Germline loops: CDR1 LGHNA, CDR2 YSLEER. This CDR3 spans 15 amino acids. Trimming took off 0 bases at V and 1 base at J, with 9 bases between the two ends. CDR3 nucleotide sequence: TGCGCCAGCAGCCAAGAGGAGGGAAGGAACACTGAAGCTTTCTTT. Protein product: CASSQEEGRNTEAFF.

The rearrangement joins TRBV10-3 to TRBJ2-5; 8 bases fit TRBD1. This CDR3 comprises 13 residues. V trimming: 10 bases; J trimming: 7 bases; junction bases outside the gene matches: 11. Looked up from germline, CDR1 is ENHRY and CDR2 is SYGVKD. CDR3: CATQTGESGTQYF. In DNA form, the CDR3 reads TGTGCCACACAGACAGGGGAAAGCGGGACCCAGTACTTC.

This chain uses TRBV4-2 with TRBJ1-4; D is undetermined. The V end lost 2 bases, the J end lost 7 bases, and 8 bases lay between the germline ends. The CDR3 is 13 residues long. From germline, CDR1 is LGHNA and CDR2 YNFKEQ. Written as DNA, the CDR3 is TGTGCCAGCAGCCAACCAAAGGCTGAAAAACTGTTTTTT. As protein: CASSQPKAEKLFF.

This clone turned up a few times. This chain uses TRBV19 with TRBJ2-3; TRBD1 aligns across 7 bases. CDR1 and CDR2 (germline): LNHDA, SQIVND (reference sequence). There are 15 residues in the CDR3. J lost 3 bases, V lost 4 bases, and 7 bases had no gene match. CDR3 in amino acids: CASSKVTGRTDTQYF. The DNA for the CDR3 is TGTGCCAGTAGTAAGGTGACAGGGAGAACAGATACGCAGTATTTT.

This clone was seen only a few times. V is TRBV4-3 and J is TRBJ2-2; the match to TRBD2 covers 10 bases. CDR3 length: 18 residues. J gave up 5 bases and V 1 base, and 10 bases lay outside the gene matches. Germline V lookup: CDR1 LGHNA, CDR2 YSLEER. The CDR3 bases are TGCGCCAGCAGCCAAGGCTACGGGACAGCGGGAGGGACCGGGGAGCTGTTTTTT. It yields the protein CASSQGYGTAGGTGELFF.

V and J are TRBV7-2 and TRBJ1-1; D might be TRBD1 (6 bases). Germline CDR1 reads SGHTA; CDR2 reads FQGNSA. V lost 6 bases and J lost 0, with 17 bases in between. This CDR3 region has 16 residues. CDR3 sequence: CASSPDRTELNTEAFF. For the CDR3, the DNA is TGTGCCAGCAGTCCCGACAGGACGGAGTTGAACACTGAAGCTTTCTTT.

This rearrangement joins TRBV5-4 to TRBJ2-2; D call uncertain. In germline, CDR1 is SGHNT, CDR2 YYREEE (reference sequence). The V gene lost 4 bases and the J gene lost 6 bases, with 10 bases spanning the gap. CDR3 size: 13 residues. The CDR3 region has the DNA TGTGCCAGCAGCACCACAGTCTCCGGGGAGCTGTTTTTT. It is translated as CASSTTVSGELFF. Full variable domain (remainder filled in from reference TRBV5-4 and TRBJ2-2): ETGVTQSPTHLIKTRGQQVTLRCSSQSGHNTVSWYQQALGQGPQFIFQYYREEENGRGNFPPRFSGLQFPNYSSELNVNALELDDSALYLCASSTTVSGELFFGEGSRLTVL.

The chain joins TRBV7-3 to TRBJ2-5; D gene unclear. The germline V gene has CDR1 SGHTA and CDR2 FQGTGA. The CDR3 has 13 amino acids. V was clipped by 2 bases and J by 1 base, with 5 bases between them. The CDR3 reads CASSLHSQETQYF. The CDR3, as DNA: TGTGCCAGCAGCTTACACAGCCAAGAGACCCAGTACTTC.

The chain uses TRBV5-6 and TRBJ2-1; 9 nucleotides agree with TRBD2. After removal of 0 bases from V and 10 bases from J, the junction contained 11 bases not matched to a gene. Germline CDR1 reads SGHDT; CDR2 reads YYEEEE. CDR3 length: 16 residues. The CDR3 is CASSLGQASGNGEQFF. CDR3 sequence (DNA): TGTGCCAGCAGCTTGGGTCAGGCTAGCGGGAATGGGGAGCAGTTCTTC.

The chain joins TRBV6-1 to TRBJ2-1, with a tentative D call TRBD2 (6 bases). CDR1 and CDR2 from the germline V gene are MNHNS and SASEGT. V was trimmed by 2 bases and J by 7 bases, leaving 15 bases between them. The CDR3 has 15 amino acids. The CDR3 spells CASSESRESRNEQFF. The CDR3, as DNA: TGTGCCAGCAGTGAATCCCGGGAGTCGAGGAATGAGCAGTTCTTC.

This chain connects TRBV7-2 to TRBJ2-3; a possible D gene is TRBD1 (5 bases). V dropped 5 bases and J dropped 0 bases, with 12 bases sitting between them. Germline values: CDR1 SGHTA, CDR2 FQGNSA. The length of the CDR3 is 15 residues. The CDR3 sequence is CASSGRATSTDTQYF. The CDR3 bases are TGTGCCAGCAGCGGCAGGGCCACTAGCACAGATACGCAGTATTTT.

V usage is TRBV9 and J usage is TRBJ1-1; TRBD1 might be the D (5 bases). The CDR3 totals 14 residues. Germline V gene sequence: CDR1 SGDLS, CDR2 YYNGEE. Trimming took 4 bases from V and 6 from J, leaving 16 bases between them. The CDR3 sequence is CASSPRGGSAEAFF. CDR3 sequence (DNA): TGTGCCAGCAGCCCCCGGGGCGGGTCAGCTGAAGCTTTCTTT.

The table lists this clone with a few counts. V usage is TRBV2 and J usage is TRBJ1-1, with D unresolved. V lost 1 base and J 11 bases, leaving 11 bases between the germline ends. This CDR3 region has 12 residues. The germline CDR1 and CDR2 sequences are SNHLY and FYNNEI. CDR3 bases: TGTGCCAGCAGTGAAGGGACCCCGAGGGCTTTCTTT. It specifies CASSEGTPRAFF.

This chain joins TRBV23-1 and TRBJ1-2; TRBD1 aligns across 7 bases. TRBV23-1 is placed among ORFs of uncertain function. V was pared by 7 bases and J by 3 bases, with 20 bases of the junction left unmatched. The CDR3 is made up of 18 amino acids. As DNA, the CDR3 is TGCGCCAGCACCACAAATCCAAGGGGGCTCCGCAGTCACTATGGCTACACCTTC. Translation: CASTTNPRGLRSHYGYTF.

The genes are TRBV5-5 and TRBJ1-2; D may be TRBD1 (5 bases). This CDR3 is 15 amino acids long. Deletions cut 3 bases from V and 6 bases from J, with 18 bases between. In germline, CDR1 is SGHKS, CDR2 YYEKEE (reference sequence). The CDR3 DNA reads TGTGCCAGCAGCTCCCGACGCGAACTAGGGGATGGCTACACCTTC. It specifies CASSSRRELGDGYTF.

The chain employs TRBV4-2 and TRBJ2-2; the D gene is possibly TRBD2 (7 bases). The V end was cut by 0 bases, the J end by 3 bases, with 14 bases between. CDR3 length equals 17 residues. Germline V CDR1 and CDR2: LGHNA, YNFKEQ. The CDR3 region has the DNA TGTGCCAGCAGCCAAGATGTCGGGGGGCCGGACACCGGGGAGCTGTTTTTT. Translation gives CASSQDVGGPDTGELFF.

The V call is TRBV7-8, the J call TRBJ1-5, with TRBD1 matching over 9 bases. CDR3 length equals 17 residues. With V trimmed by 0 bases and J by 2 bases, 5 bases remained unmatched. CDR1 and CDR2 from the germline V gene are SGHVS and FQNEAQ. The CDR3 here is CASSLAGTGTGNQPQHF. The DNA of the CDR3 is TGTGCCAGCAGCTTAGCGGGGACAGGGACGGGCAATCAGCCCCAGCATTTT.

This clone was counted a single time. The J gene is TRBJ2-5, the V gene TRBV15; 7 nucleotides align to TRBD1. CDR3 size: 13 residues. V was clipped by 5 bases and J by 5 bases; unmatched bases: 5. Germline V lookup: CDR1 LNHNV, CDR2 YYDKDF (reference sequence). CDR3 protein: CATSRVTGETQYF. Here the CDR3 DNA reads TGTGCCACCAGCCGAGTGACAGGGGAGACCCAGTACTTC. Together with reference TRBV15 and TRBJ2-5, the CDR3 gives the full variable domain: DAMVIQNPRYQVTQFGKPVTLSCSQTLNHNVMYWYQQKSSQAPKLLFHYYDKDFNNEADTPDNFQSRRPNTSFCFLDIRSPGLGDTAMYLCATSRVTGETQYFGPGTRLLVL.

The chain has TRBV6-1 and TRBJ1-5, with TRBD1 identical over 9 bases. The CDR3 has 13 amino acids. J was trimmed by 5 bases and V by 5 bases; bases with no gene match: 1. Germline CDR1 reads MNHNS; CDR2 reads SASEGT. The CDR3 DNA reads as TGTGCCAGCAGTAGGGACAGGGATCAGCCCCAGCATTTT. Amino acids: CASSRDRDQPQHF.

CDR3 region: CASSLKTGTDTQYF. Written as DNA, the CDR3 is TGTGCCAGCAGTTTAAAGACTGGCACAGATACGCAGTATTTT. This rearrangement joins TRBV27 to TRBJ2-3; D ambiguous. The CDR3 loop spans 14 amino acids. Germline CDR1 reads MNHEY; CDR2 reads SMNVEV (reference sequence). V was pared by 2 bases and J by 1 base, with 7 bases between.

CDR3 nucleotides: TGTGCCAGCAGAGGCGCGGACGGTTTGTCCTACGAGCAGTACTTC. Its translation: CASRGADGLSYEQYF. The chain employs TRBV28 and TRBJ2-7; no clear D. CDR3 length: 15 amino acids. V was cut by 6 bases and J by 1 base, with 16 bases left in between. The germline V gene has CDR1 MDHEN and CDR2 SYDVKM.